One sample yielded the 12 T cell receptor beta chains listed below, sequenced in a study of CD8 T cells in Susac syndrome. Random hexamers primed reverse transcription of 0.5 to 1 ug RNA. MiXCR, applied by TCRdb to the immunoSEQ multiplex PCR reads, yields one record per CDR3 protein. The data show approximately 130,000 distinct CDR3 sequences, around nine tenths seen once. The sample comprised CD8+ T cells from PBMCs. The receptors were gathered from a human donor with multiple sclerosis.

The gene calls are TRBV19 and TRBJ2-7; 10 bases line up with TRBD1. The V and J ends lost 11 bases and 3 bases, in that order; junction bases with no gene match: 7. Germline CDR1 reads LNHDA; CDR2 reads SQIVND (reference sequence). CDR3 length equals 13 residues. The CDR3 DNA reads as TGTGCCGTGGGACAGGGGATCAACTACGAGCAGTACTTC. It codes for CAVGQGINYEQYF.

V and J are TRBV27 and TRBJ1-1, with no clear D. From germline, CDR1 is MNHEY and CDR2 SMNVEV (reference sequence). Trimming removed 5 bases at V and 1 base at J, with 8 bases between. The CDR3 is made up of 13 amino acids. CDR3 region: CASSHGRNTEAFF. DNA for the CDR3: TGTGCCAGCAGTCACGGACGGAACACTGAAGCTTTCTTT.

This chain connects TRBV19 to TRBJ2-7; D gene unclear. Germline V lookup: CDR1 LNHDA, CDR2 SQIVND (reference sequence). The CDR3 loop spans 13 amino acids. Trimming took off 7 bases at V and 0 bases at J, with 10 bases between the two ends. Here the CDR3 DNA reads TGTGCCAGTAATTCAGTCTACTCCTACGAGCAGTACTTC. Translation: CASNSVYSYEQYF.

The V and J genes are TRBV4-3 and TRBJ1-1; TRBD1 aligns across 9 bases. Germline CDR1 LGHNA, CDR2 YSLEER. Trimming took 2 bases from V and 3 from J; bases not matched to a gene: 7. The CDR3 covers 16 residues. The CDR3 protein is CASSQIHRGLYTEAFF. The CDR3 nucleotides read TGCGCCAGCAGCCAAATCCACAGGGGGCTGTACACTGAAGCTTTCTTT.

The chain is built from TRBV6-1 and TRBJ1-1; D is unresolved. Germline V gene sequence: CDR1 MNHNS, CDR2 SASEGT. Trimming removed 1 base from V and 1 base from J, with 10 bases in between. This CDR3 region has 15 residues. DNA of the CDR3: TGTGCCAGCAGTGAAGAGGGTCGTCCGAACACTGAAGCTTTCTTT. It codes for CASSEEGRPNTEAFF.

V and J are TRBV5-6 and TRBJ2-7; D may be TRBD1 (6 bases). CDR1 and CDR2 (germline): SGHDT, YYEEEE. The CDR3 runs to 15 residues. Trimming left V 4 bases short and J 3 bases short, with 17 bases between. CDR3 nucleotide sequence: TGTGCCAGCAGCGGAAGCCGGGACACAGTCTACGAGCAGTACTTC. Its translation: CASSGSRDTVYEQYF.

This rearrangement joins TRBV7-2 to TRBJ2-1; the D gene is possibly TRBD2 (5 bases). There are 14 residues in the CDR3. V was shortened by 4 bases and J by 6 bases, with 13 bases between the two germline ends. Looked up from germline, CDR1 is SGHTA and CDR2 is FQGNSA. The CDR3: CASSSGVAINEQFF. CDR3 coding DNA: TGTGCCAGCAGCTCCGGGGTAGCGATCAATGAGCAGTTCTTC. Combining the CDR3 with reference TRBV7-2 and TRBJ2-1 gives the whole variable domain GAGVSQSPSNKVTEKGKDVELRCDPISGHTALYWYRQSLGQGLEFLIYFQGNSAPDKSGLPSDRFSAERTGGSVSTLTIQRTQQEDSAVYLCASSSGVAINEQFFGPGTRLTVL.

This chain connects TRBV4-2 to TRBJ2-3; D unresolved. V was pared by 2 bases and J by 2 bases, with 11 bases between. This CDR3 is 15 amino acids long. Germline loops: CDR1 LGHNA, CDR2 YNFKEQ. As DNA, the CDR3 is TGTGCCAGCAGCCAAAATGGCGGATCCACAGATACGCAGTATTTT. Translated, it gives CASSQNGGSTDTQYF.

The rearrangement uses TRBV30 and TRBJ1-6, with 10 nucleotides matching TRBD1. V shed 2 bases, J shed 7 bases, and the junction held 5 bases outside the gene matches. This CDR3 has 15 residues. The V gene's germline CDR1 is GTSNPN and CDR2 SVGIG (reference sequence). CDR3 coding DNA: TGTGCCTGGAGTCCGGGGACAGGGGAAAATTCACCCCTCCACTTT. This codes for CAWSPGTGENSPLHF.

This chain joins TRBV24-1 and TRBJ2-5, with a tentative D call TRBD2 (5 bases). CDR1 KGHDR and CDR2 SFDVKD come from the germline V gene. The CDR3 totals 14 residues. V lost 4 bases and J 1 base, leaving 9 bases between the germline ends. The CDR3 DNA follows: TGTGCCACCAGTGACGGGGAAACCCAAGAGACCCAGTACTTC. Translation: CATSDGETQETQYF.

This clonotype appeared once. The chain links TRBV15 to TRBJ1-2; TRBD1 matches 7 bases. With 9 bases clipped from V and 8 bases from J, the junction kept 15 bases outside the gene matches. CDR3 length: 14 residues. CDR1 and CDR2 (germline): LNHNV, YYDKDF (reference sequence). The CDR3 nucleotides read TGTGCCACTCAGGACACAGGGGATTCGGGAGGCTACACCTTC. This codes for CATQDTGDSGGYTF.

The V gene is TRBV7-9, the J gene TRBJ2-1; D tentatively fits TRBD1 or TRBD2 (6 bases each). The length of the CDR3 is 16 residues. V was clipped by 5 bases and J by 8 bases, with 22 bases between them. The germline V gene encodes CDR1 SEHNR and CDR2 FQNEAQ (reference sequence). The CDR3 sequence: CASSHVRGGGAYEQFF. Here the CDR3 DNA reads TGTGCCAGCAGCCACGTCAGGGGTGGAGGGGCCTATGAGCAGTTCTTC.